Following are 9 T cell receptor beta chains from one sample sequenced in a study of T cells of healthy individuals. TCRdb analysed the 5' RACE reads with MiXCR anew, one entry per CDR3 protein. Here the sample spans about 82,000 distinct CDR3 sequences, about 4.8% being singletons. The receptors stem from a female donor in good health.

This clonotype appeared a few times. The chain combines TRBV4-3 with TRBJ1-1; TRBD1 might be the D (6 bases). This CDR3 has 18 amino acids. The V end lost 2 bases, the J end lost 11 bases, and 30 bases lay between the germline ends. The V gene's germline CDR1 is LGHNA and CDR2 YSLEER. This CDR3 is CASSQKSRGYRTQGDAFF. CDR3 in DNA: TGCGCCAGCAGCCAAAAGTCCCGGGGTTATCGGACACAGGGTGATGCTTTCTTT.

The sample holds a few counts of this clonotype. The chain uses TRBV7-8 and TRBJ2-7, with a possible D match to TRBD2 (5 bases). This CDR3 contains 15 residues. Trimming shortened V by 1 base and J by 4 bases, and 14 bases separated the two germline ends. Germline V gene sequence: CDR1 SGHVS, CDR2 FQNEAQ. The DNA of the CDR3 is TGTGCCAGCAGCTTAGAGGGAGCCACCAGGTACGAGCAGTACTTC. Its translation: CASSLEGATRYEQYF.

This clonotype appeared many times. J is TRBJ2-1 and V is TRBV6-5; 9 nucleotides agree with TRBD2. Per germline, CDR1 MNHEY and CDR2 SVGAGI. This CDR3 comprises 15 residues. J gave up 4 bases and V 7 bases, and 8 bases lay outside the gene matches. CDR3 amino acids: CASKGSGRMYNEQFF. The CDR3 bases are TGTGCCAGCAAGGGGAGCGGGAGGATGTACAATGAGCAGTTCTTC.

At least ten counts were recorded for this clonotype. The chain links TRBV10-3 to TRBJ2-3; 13 bases match TRBD2. Looked up from germline, CDR1 is ENHRY and CDR2 is SYGVKD. Losses at the gene ends were 4 bases for V and 5 bases for J; bases not matched to a gene: 0. There are 14 residues in the CDR3. The CDR3 sequence: CAISGTSGRDTQYF. CDR3 sequence (DNA): TGTGCCATCAGTGGGACTAGCGGGAGAGATACGCAGTATTTT.

This clonotype has more than one count but fewer than ten. This rearrangement joins TRBV2 to TRBJ1-4; 10 nucleotides line up with TRBD1. The V and J ends lost 5 bases and 8 bases, in that order; junction bases with no gene match: 5. Germline assignment: CDR1 SNHLY and CDR2 FYNNEI. The CDR3 sequence is 14 residues long. The CDR3 reads CASSSDRGQEKLFF. CDR3 nucleotides: TGTGCCAGCAGTTCCGACAGGGGGCAGGAAAAACTGTTTTTT.

In this sample, this clonotype turned up many times. J is TRBJ1-5 and V is TRBV6-2 or TRBV6-3, with TRBD1 as a possible D gene (5 bases). CDR1 and CDR2 from the germline V gene are MNHEY and SVGEGT. This CDR3 has 13 amino acids. The germline V and J ends were trimmed by 2 bases and 6 bases, with 8 bases remaining between them. CDR3 DNA: TGTGCCAGCAGTTACGGGGGGACTCAGCCCCAGCATTTT. It yields the protein CASSYGGTQPQHF.

There are many counts of this clonotype. The chain carries TRBV5-8 and TRBJ2-2, with unresolved D. Germline loops: CDR1 SGHTS, CDR2 YDEGEE. The CDR3 has 13 amino acids. Between the trimmed V and J ends, which lost 5 bases and 2 bases, there was a span of 7 bases. As DNA, the CDR3 is TGTGCCAGCAGACTGGCCAACACCGGGGAGCTGTTTTTT. It encodes CASRLANTGELFF.

This clonotype was counted many times. This sequence joins TRBV7-6 and TRBJ2-1, with TRBD2 matching over 11 bases. The V segment lost 5 bases and the J segment 13 bases; nucleotides outside the gene matches: 7. Germline V gene lookup returns CDR1 SGHVS and CDR2 FNYEAQ. The CDR3 contains 13 residues. CDR3 coding DNA: TGTGCCAGCAGCATCGGACTAGCGGGTGACCAGTTCTTC. Amino acids: CASSIGLAGDQFF.

The table lists this clonotype with many counts. V and J are TRBV28 and TRBJ2-1, with 7 positions matching TRBD2. The germline V gene encodes CDR1 MDHEN and CDR2 SYDVKM. The CDR3 has 12 amino acids. J lost 12 bases, V lost 7 bases, and 9 bases had no gene match. The CDR3 DNA reads TGTGCCAGCAATGTTCTTAGCGGGCTGCAGTTCTTC. It specifies CASNVLSGLQFF.